This T cell receptor (beta chain) was documented in a study of blood T cells in healthy people across ages. Overall study: About one barcoded beta molecule per two T cells was captured by template switching. Study results and caveats: With donor CMV status unknown, expanded clonotype changes were possibly confounded.

The table lists this clonotype with a few counts. What it binds is unknown. Together with a sample-barcoded 5' primer, a J-beta primer mix was included in a second PCR lasting about 6 to 12 cycles. Each cDNA molecule carried a tag from a template-switch adaptor that contained 12 random nucleotides. TCRdb fed the 5' RACE reads into MiXCR, producing one record per CDR3 protein. The sample holds hundreds of thousands of distinct CDR3 sequences, more than 55% seen once. Sequencing was done on a sample of blood. This TCR came from a middle-aged man in good health.

Here the CDR3 DNA reads TGCAGCGTTGAGGTTCTCCGGCGAGGGGGGGAACAAGAGACCCAGTACTTC. It is translated as CSVEVLRRGGEQETQYF. The V call is TRBV29-1, the J call TRBJ2-5, with D maybe TRBD2 (7 bases). The V end was cut by 3 bases, the J end by 2 bases, with 22 bases between. This CDR3 has 17 residues. Germline loops: CDR1 SQVTM, CDR2 ANQGSEA.